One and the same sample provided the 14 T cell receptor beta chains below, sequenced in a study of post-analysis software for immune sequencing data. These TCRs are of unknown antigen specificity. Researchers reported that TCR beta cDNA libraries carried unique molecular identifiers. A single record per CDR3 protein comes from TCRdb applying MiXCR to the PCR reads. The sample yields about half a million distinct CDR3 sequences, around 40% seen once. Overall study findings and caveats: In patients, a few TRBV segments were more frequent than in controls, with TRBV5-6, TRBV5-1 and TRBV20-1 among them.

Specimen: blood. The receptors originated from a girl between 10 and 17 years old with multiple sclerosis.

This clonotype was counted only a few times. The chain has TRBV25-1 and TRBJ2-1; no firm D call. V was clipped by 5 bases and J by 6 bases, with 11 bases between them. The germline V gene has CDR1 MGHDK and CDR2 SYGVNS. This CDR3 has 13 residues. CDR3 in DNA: TGTGCCAGCAGTAAAACAAAAGGCAATGAGCAGTTCTTC. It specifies CASSKTKGNEQFF.

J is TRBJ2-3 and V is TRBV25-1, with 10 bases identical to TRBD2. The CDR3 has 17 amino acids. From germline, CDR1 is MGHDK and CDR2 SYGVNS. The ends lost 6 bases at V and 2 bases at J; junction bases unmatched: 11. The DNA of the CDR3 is TGTGCCAGCAGGACTAGCGGGCCTGCGGGGAACACAGATACGCAGTATTTT. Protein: CASRTSGPAGNTDTQYF.

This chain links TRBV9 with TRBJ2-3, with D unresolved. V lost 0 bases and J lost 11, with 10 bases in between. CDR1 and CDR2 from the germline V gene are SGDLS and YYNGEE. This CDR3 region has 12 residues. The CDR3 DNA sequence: TGTGCCAGCAGCGTAGTCGAAGGCGTGCAGTATTTT. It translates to CASSVVEGVQYF.

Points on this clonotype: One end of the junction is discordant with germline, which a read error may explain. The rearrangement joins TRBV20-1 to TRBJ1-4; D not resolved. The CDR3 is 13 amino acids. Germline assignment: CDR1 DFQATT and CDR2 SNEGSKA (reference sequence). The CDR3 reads CGAPKTRNEKLFF. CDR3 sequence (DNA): TGCGGTGCCCCCAAGACGAGAAATGAAAAACTGTTTTTT.

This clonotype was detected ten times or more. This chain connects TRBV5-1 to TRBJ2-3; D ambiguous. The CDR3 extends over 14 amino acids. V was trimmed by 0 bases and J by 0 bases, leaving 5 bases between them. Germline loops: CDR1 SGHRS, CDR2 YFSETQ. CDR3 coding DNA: TGCGCCAGCAGCTTGGGTCAGAGCACAGATACGCAGTATTTT. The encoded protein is CASSLGQSTDTQYF.

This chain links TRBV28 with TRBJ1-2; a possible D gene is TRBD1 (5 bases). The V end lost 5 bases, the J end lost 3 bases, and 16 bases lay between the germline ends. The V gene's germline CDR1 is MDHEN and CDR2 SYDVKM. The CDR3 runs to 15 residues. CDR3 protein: CASSVYQGGDYGYTF. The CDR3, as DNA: TGTGCCAGCAGTGTCTATCAGGGAGGGGACTATGGCTACACCTTC.

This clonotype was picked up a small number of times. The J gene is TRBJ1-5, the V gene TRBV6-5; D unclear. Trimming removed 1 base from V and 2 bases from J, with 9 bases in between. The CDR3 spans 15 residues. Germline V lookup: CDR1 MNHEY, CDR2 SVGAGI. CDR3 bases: TGTGCCAGCAGTTACTTAGCAGGTGGCAATCAGCCCCAGCATTTT. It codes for CASSYLAGGNQPQHF.

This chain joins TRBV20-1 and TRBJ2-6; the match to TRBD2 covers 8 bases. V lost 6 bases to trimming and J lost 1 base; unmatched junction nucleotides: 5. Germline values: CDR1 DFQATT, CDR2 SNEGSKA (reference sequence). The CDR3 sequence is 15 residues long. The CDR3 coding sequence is TGCAGTGCCCCCCCGGGGGGGTCTGGGGCCAACGTCCTGACTTTC. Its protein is CSAPPGGSGANVLTF.

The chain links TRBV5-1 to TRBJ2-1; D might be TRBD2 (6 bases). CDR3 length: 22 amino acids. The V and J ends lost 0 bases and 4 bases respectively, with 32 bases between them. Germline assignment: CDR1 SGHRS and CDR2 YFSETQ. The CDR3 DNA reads TGCGCCAGCAGCTTGGGGGTTTACACTAGCAAGCGGGCCCTTTCGGGATACAATGAGCAGTTCTTC. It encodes CASSLGVYTSKRALSGYNEQFF. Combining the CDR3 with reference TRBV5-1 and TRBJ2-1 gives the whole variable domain KAGVTQTPRYLIKTRGQQVTLSCSPISGHRSVSWYQQTPGQGLQFLFEYFSETQRNKGNFPGRFSGRQFSNSRSEMNVSTLELGDSALYLCASSLGVYTSKRALSGYNEQFFGPGTRLTVL.

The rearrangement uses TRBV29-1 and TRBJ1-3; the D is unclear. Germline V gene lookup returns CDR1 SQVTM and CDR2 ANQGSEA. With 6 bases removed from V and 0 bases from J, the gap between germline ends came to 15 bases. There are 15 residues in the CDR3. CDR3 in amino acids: CSVSEVPGSGNTIYF. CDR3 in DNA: TGCAGCGTGTCTGAGGTTCCAGGCTCTGGAAACACCATATATTTT. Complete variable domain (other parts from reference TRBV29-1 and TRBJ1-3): SAVISQKPSRDICQRGTSLTIQCQVDSQVTMMFWYRQQPGQSLTLIATANQGSEATYESGFVIDKFPISRPNLTFSTLTVSNMSPEDSSIYLCSVSEVPGSGNTIYFGEGSWLTVV.

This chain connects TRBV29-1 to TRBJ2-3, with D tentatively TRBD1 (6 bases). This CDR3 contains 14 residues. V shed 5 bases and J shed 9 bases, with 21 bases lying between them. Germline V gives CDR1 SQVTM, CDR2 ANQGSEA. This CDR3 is CSVHRFTGGGTQYF. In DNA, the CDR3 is TGCAGCGTTCATCGTTTCACTGGGGGCGGCACGCAGTATTTT.

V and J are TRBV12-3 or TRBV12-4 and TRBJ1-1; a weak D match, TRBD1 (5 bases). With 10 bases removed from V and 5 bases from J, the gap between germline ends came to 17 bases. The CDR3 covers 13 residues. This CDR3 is CATGRDGRTEAFF. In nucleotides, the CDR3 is TGTGCCACTGGCAGGGACGGAAGGACTGAAGCTTTCTTT.

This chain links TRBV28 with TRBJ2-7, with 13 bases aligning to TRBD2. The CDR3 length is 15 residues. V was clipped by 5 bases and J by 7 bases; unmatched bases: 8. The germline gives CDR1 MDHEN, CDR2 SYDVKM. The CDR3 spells CASSVLAGGPREQYF. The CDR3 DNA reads TGTGCCAGCAGTGTACTAGCGGGAGGGCCCCGGGAGCAGTACTTC. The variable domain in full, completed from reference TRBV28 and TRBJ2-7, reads DVKVTQSSRYLVKRTGEKVFLECVQDMDHENMFWYRQDPGLGLRLIYFSYDVKMKEKGDIPEGYSVSREKKERFSLILESASTNQTSMYLCASSVLAGGPREQYFGPGTRLTVT.

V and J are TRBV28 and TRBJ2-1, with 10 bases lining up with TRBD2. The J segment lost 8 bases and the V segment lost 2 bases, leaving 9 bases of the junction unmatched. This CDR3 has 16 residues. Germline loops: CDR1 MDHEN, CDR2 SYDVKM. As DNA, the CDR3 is TGTGCCAGCAGTTTAATTAATGGTCTAGCGGGAGATGAGCAGTTCTTC. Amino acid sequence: CASSLINGLAGDEQFF.